Following are 9 T cell receptor beta chains from one sample sequenced in a study of blood T cell repertoires in COVID-19. TCRdb's copy holds only in-frame clones and misses some; the assay was immunoSEQ multiplex PCR. The sample has under 150,000 clones; around 82% are singletons. Input material: PBMCs or T cells enriched from blood (not recorded which). These receptors originate from a man in his forties or fifties in a cohort exposed to, infected with or recovered from COVID-19 (not recorded which).

This clone was seen just once. The chain uses TRBV7-2 and TRBJ2-6; 7 bases fit TRBD1. V lost 5 bases and J lost 3; bases outside the gene matches: 7. Germline V gives CDR1 SGHTA, CDR2 FQGNSA. The CDR3 is 16 amino acids. The CDR3 loop reads CASSPTGNSGANVLTF. The DNA of the CDR3 is TGTGCCAGCAGCCCGACAGGGAATAGTGGGGCCAACGTCCTGACTTTC.

This clone was recorded only once. The CDR3 loop reads CASSLDGYTEAFF. In nucleotides, the CDR3 is TGTGCCAGCAGCTTGGACGGTTACACTGAAGCTTTCTTT. The chain links TRBV5-6 to TRBJ1-1; D remains unclear. CDR1 and CDR2 from the germline V gene are SGHDT and YYEEEE. The germline V and J ends were trimmed by 0 bases and 3 bases, with 6 bases remaining between them. This CDR3 has 13 amino acids.

This clone showed up just a few times. The genes are TRBV6-6 and TRBJ2-1; D is unresolved. Germline values: CDR1 MNHNY, CDR2 SVGAGI (reference sequence). The CDR3 is made up of 11 amino acids. V lost 8 bases to trimming and J lost 9 bases, with 11 bases between them. The CDR3 coding sequence is TGTGCCAGCCGGGTAACGGGTGAGCAGTTCTTC. This sequence encodes CASRVTGEQFF.

The chain links TRBV20-1 to TRBJ2-1; D remains ambiguous. The CDR3 is 11 residues long. Germline V gives CDR1 DFQATT, CDR2 SNEGSKA (reference sequence). V lost 3 bases and J lost 6, with 6 bases in between. The CDR3 sequence is CSASPGNEQFF. The DNA of the CDR3 is TGCAGTGCTAGTCCGGGCAATGAGCAGTTCTTC.

The chain uses TRBV9 and TRBJ1-2; 7 nucleotides agree with TRBD1. The CDR3 has 12 residues. The V gene's germline CDR1 is SGDLS and CDR2 YYNGEE. V dropped 4 bases and J dropped 6; count of bases not matched to a gene: 3. This CDR3 reads CASSLGGHGYTF. The CDR3 nucleotides read TGTGCCAGCAGCCTAGGGGGCCATGGCTACACCTTC. Variable domain in full (rest from reference TRBV9 and TRBJ1-2): DSGVTQTPKHLITATGQRVTLRCSPRSGDLSVYWYQQSLDQGLQFLIQYYNGEERAKGNILERFSAQQFPDLHSELNLSSLELGDSALYFCASSLGGHGYTFGSGTRLTVV.

The V gene is TRBV4-2, the J gene TRBJ1-3; the match to TRBD1 covers 9 bases. This CDR3 is built from 15 residues. Germline V gene sequence: CDR1 LGHNA, CDR2 YNFKEQ. The J segment lost 0 bases and the V segment lost 6 bases, leaving 3 bases of the junction unmatched. CDR3 sequence: CASSQDRGSGNTIYF. DNA of the CDR3: TGTGCCAGCAGTCAGGACAGGGGCTCTGGAAACACCATATATTTT.

This clone was seen many times. CDR3 in amino acids: CASSRPTSGGYEQYF. In DNA form, the CDR3 reads TGCGCCAGCAGCCGACCTACTAGCGGGGGGTACGAGCAGTACTTC. The chain has TRBV5-1 and TRBJ2-7; 12 nucleotides agree with TRBD2. CDR1 is SGHRS, CDR2 YFSETQ, per germline. The CDR3 is made up of 15 amino acids. Losses at the gene ends were 4 bases for V and 4 bases for J; bases not matched to a gene: 6. Supplemented by reference TRBV5-1 and TRBJ2-7, the full variable domain reads KAGVTQTPRYLIKTRGQQVTLSCSPISGHRSVSWYQQTPGQGLQFLFEYFSETQRNKGNFPGRFSGRQFSNSRSEMNVSTLELGDSALYLCASSRPTSGGYEQYFGPGTRLTVT.

The J gene is TRBJ2-7, the V gene TRBV3-1 (or the pseudogene TRBV3-2); no firm D call. The germline CDR1 and CDR2 sequences are LGHDT and YNNKEL (reference sequence). The CDR3 loop spans 15 amino acids. V dropped 5 bases and J dropped 6 bases, with 20 bases sitting between them. Written as DNA, the CDR3 is TGTGCCAGCAGCACCCCGTTCTCAGCCCTAGGCGAGCAGTACTTC. Amino acid sequence: CASSTPFSALGEQYF.

The J gene is TRBJ2-6, the V gene TRBV6-5; tentative D call: TRBD2 (5 bases). Trimming took off 2 bases at V and 3 bases at J, with 8 bases between the two ends. CDR1 MNHEY and CDR2 SVGAGI come from the germline V gene. The length of the CDR3 is 15 residues. The CDR3 DNA reads as TGTGCCAGCAGTTACACCGGGGTTGGGGCCAACGTCCTGACTTTC. Amino acids: CASSYTGVGANVLTF.